Listed below are T cell receptor beta chains from one sample, sequenced in a study of blood T cell repertoires in COVID-19. Profiling relied on immunoSEQ multiplex PCR, and the TCRdb table lists in-frame clones only, not all of them. The sample contains around 68,000 clones, about 94% of which appear only once. Material for sequencing was peripheral blood. All receptors come from a man aged 65-85 years with active COVID-19. CDR3s include the opening cysteine and the closing phenylalanine or tryptophan. A D gene is named only where the DNA matches it firmly. Some rows mark clone size as missing; the rest say once, few, many or name a class of expanded clone.

>TRBV5-4|TRBJ1-2|-|-
TGTGCCAGCAGCTTGACCGGGTATGGCTACACCTTC
CASSLTGYGYTF
>TRBV6-4|TRBJ2-3|-|-
TGTGCCAGCAGTGAGGGCGGACTACGCACAGATACGCAGTATTTT
CASSEGGLRTDTQYF
>TRBV5-6|TRBJ1-6|TRBD1|-
TGTGCCAGCAGCTTCAACGTGGCAGGGGGTGATTCACCCCTCCACTTT
CASSFNVAGGDSPLHF
>TRBV13|TRBJ2-5|TRBD2|once
TGTGCCAGCAGCTTAAAGGTCGGCGGGGGGAGCCAAGAGACCCAGTACTTC
CASSLKVGGGSQETQYF
>TRBV29-1|TRBJ1-1|-|-
TGCAGCGTCGGATGGGCAATGAACACTGAAGCTTTCTTT
CSVGWAMNTEAFF
>TRBV11-3|TRBJ2-1|-|-
TGTGCCAGCAGTCTGAGGGTTAGCTCCTACAATGAGCAGTTCTTC
CASSLRVSSYNEQFF
>TRBV9|TRBJ1-2|TRBD1|-
TGTGCCAGCAGCCCCGACAGGGGTCGGGGCTACACCTTC
CASSPDRGRGYTF
>TRBV18|TRBJ2-1|TRBD2|-
TGTGCCAGCTCACCAAGACTAGCGGGGGCAGATGAGCAGTTCTTC
CASSPRLAGADEQFF
>TRBV3-1/TRBV3-2|TRBJ2-2|TRBD2|-
TGTGCCGCGGGGCTAGCGGGGGCATCGTCGGAGCTGTTTTTT
CAAGLAGASSELFF
>TRBV7-9|TRBJ2-2|-|-
TGTGCCAGCAGCCCCCCCGTTGCCGGGGAGCTGTTTTTT
CASSPPVAGELFF
>TRBV28|TRBJ2-2|TRBD1|-
TGTGCCAGCAGTTTAACAGGGGCATTGTCCGGGGAGCTGTTTTTT
CASSLTGALSGELFF
>TRBV5-1|TRBJ2-3|TRBD2|-
TGCGCCAGCAGTCATAGCGGGGGGGTTGACGCAGATACGCAGTATTTT
CASSHSGGVDADTQYF
>TRBV5-1|TRBJ2-7|-|-
TGCGCCAGCAGCTTTGGCCTAGACGGCTCCTACGAGCAGTACTTC
CASSFGLDGSYEQYF
>TRBV6-6|TRBJ1-6|-|-
TGTGCCAGCAGTTACCCAGAAACAGGGAGTACCCTCCACTTT
CASSYPETGSTLHF
>TRBV18|TRBJ1-5|-|-
TGTGCCAGCTCACCTAAAACCAAGGACAGTATCAATCAGCCCCAGCATTTT
CASSPKTKDSINQPQHF
>TRBV10-2|TRBJ1-5|-|-
TGCGCCAGCAGTGAAATCGGGAGGCCCCAGCATTTT
CASSEIGRPQHF
>TRBV6-5|TRBJ2-3|-|once
TGTGCCAGCTCCCCCCAGAGGGTGACGCAGTATTTT
CASSPQRVTQYF
>TRBV5-1|TRBJ2-7|-|-
TGCGCCAGCAGCCCGGCGCTCGGGGTCTACGAGCAGTACTTC
CASSPALGVYEQYF
>TRBV19|TRBJ2-1|TRBD2|-
TGTGCCAGTAGTACTCTAGCGGGGGGCCCTCAAGAGCAGTTCTTC
CASSTLAGGPQEQFF
>TRBV6-2/TRBV6-3|TRBJ1-2|TRBD1|-
TGTGCCAGCAGTTACCCGACAGGGGTTCGCTATGGCTACACCTTC
CASSYPTGVRYGYTF
>TRBV9|TRBJ1-5|-|-
TGTGCCAGCAGCGGCTACGCCCAGGACAGTAGCAATCAGCCCCAGCATTTT
CASSGYAQDSSNQPQHF
>TRBV5-1|TRBJ2-5|TRBD2|-
TGCGCCAGCCGAATTAGCGGGGGGAAACAAGAGACCCAGTACTTC
CASRISGGKQETQYF
>TRBV7-6|TRBJ1-4|-|-
TGTGCCAGCAGCTTTCCGGCGTACGGGGTTGAAAAACTGTTTTTT
CASSFPAYGVEKLFF
>TRBV7-3|TRBJ2-1|-|-
TGTGCCAGCAGGTCGACAGACTGGAACAATGAGCAGTTCTTC
CASRSTDWNNEQFF
>TRBV6-1|TRBJ1-6|-|-
TGTGCCAGCAGTGAAGAGTGGGCTTACTCCTATAATTCACCCCTCCACTTT
CASSEEWAYSYNSPLHF
>TRBV2|TRBJ1-6|-|medium-sized
TGTGCCAGCAGTGTCGAGGGGGACAAGTCACCCCTCCACTTT
CASSVEGDKSPLHF
>TRBV5-1|TRBJ1-5|-|-
TGCGCCAGCAGCCTAGAGTCAGGGGTTAATCAGCCCCAGCATTTT
CASSLESGVNQPQHF
>TRBV6-6|TRBJ1-6|-|-
TGTGCCAGCAGTTACCCCCTTGAGTCACCCCTCCACTTT
CASSYPLESPLHF
>TRBV10-1|TRBJ2-3|TRBD2|-
TGCGCCAGCATGCCCCCGGAGGGGACTAAGGAGTATTTT
CASMPPEGTKEYF
>TRBV5-5|TRBJ2-1|TRBD2|-
TGTGCCAGCAGCTCCCCCCGCGGGGCAGAGTATAGCGGGGGCAATGAGCAGTTCTTC
CASSSPRGAEYSGGNEQFF
>TRBV19|TRBJ2-2|TRBD2|-
TGTGCCAGTAGTAGATCAACTAGCGGGGGGCATTCCGGGGAGCTGTTTTTT
CASSRSTSGGHSGELFF
>TRBV19|TRBJ2-1|-|-
TGTGCCAGTAGTCAGTCAACTAGCACTGAGCAGTTCTTC
CASSQSTSTEQFF
>TRBV7-9|TRBJ2-3|TRBD2|-
TGTGCCAGCAGCTCACATAGCGGGGACATCACAGATACGCAGTATTTT
CASSSHSGDITDTQYF
>TRBV18|TRBJ1-2|-|-
TGTGCCAGCTCACAACAGGTCTATGGCTACACCTTC
CASSQQVYGYTF
>TRBV7-2|TRBJ2-6|-|-
TGTGCCAGCAGCATCTATCTCTCTGGGGCCAACGTCCTGACTTTC
CASSIYLSGANVLTF
>TRBV28|TRBJ1-4|TRBD1|-
TGTGCCAGCAGTTTAACCGGGGTGGGGACAGGGGCCCCGGGGGAACTGTTTTTT
CASSLTGVGTGAPGELFF
>TRBV7-2|TRBJ1-4|TRBD1|-
TGTGCCAGCAGACTTAAGACAGGGGTGGGGTCGGCTAATGAAAAACTGTTTTTT
CASRLKTGVGSANEKLFF
>TRBV7-3|TRBJ2-1|TRBD2|-
TGTGCCAGCAGCACCGGCGGAAAAGCGGGGACGAATGAGCAGTTCTTC
CASSTGGKAGTNEQFF
>TRBV6-5|TRBJ1-5|TRBD1|-
TGTGCCAGCAGACCGGGACAGTACAATCAGCCCCAGCATTTT
CASRPGQYNQPQHF
>TRBV19|TRBJ2-6|-|-
TGTGCCAGTAGTATCCCCCGGGAATACTCTGGGGCCAACGTCCTGACTTTC
CASSIPREYSGANVLTF
>TRBV7-8|TRBJ2-3|-|-
TGTGCCAGCAGCCCGCGGCCGGGGCGGGGCAGCACAGATACGCAGTATTTT
CASSPRPGRGSTDTQYF
>TRBV11-2|TRBJ2-1|TRBD2|-
TGTGCCAGCAGCTTAGATTCGGGGGGGGACCGCTACAGCTACAATGAGCAGTTCTTC
CASSLDSGGDRYSYNEQFF
>TRBV5-1|TRBJ1-4|-|-
TGCGCCAGCAGCTCAGGGGTTCCAACTAATGAAAAACTGTTTTTT
CASSSGVPTNEKLFF
>TRBV4-2|TRBJ2-5|-|-
TGTGCCAGCAGCCAAGATAGTCAGGACCAAGAGACCCAGTACTTC
CASSQDSQDQETQYF
>TRBV6-2/TRBV6-3|TRBJ2-6|-|-
TGTGCCAGCAGCCTAGCGGGACAGGGGTTCTCTGGGGCCAACGTCCTGACTTTC
CASSLAGQGFSGANVLTF
>TRBV10-3|TRBJ1-1|-|-
TGTGCCATTAGACCGGGCCCTACGGGGACTGAAGCTTTCTTT
CAIRPGPTGTEAFF
>TRBV4-2|TRBJ2-5|-|-
TGTGCCAGCAGCCAAGATGGGGGGGGCGGGGAAATACAAGAGACCCAGTACTTC
CASSQDGGGGEIQETQYF
>TRBV14|TRBJ2-3|-|-
TGTGCCAGCAGCCACCGACAAATTGGGGATACGCAGTATTTT
CASSHRQIGDTQYF
>TRBV11-3|TRBJ2-1|TRBD1|-
TGTGCCAGCAAACACAGGGGACAGGGGTACAATGAGCAGTTCTTC
CASKHRGQGYNEQFF
>TRBV4-1|TRBJ2-5|TRBD2|-
TGCGCCAGCAGCCGTGGAGGAGGGGTAGGAGCGGGGGGGCTAGAGACCCAGTACTTC
CASSRGGGVGAGGLETQYF
>TRBV5-1|TRBJ2-1|-|-
TGCGCCAGCAGCTTGGGGGACAACTTCTCCTACAATGAGCAGTTCTTC
CASSLGDNFSYNEQFF
>TRBV4-1|TRBJ2-2|TRBD2|-
TGCGCCAGCAGCCGGGGAGGGGTATTCGCCGGGGAGCTGTTTTTT
CASSRGGVFAGELFF
>TRBV5-1|TRBJ1-1|-|-
TGCGCCAGCAGCTGGGGGGGCGGGGGAGCTTTCTTT
CASSWGGGGAFF
>TRBV3-1/TRBV3-2|TRBJ1-2|TRBD1|-
TGTGCCAGCAGCCCGACAGGGCAGGCGGGGTATGGCTACACCTTC
CASSPTGQAGYGYTF
>TRBV5-6|TRBJ1-3|TRBD1|-
TGTGCCAGCAGTTCGGTCATAGGACAGGCTGGAAACACCATATATTTT
CASSSVIGQAGNTIYF
>TRBV12-3/TRBV12-4|TRBJ2-1|-|-
TGTGCCAGCAGCCTAACCAATGAGCAGTTCTTC
CASSLTNEQFF
>TRBV6-2/TRBV6-3|TRBJ2-1|TRBD1|-
TGTGCCAGCAGTCGGACAGGGAGATACAATGAGCAGTTCTTC
CASSRTGRYNEQFF
>TRBV27|TRBJ1-2|-|-
TGTGCCAGCAGTCGGGGGGGCAATGGCTATGGCTACACCTTC
CASSRGGNGYGYTF
>TRBV11-2|TRBJ2-1|TRBD2|-
TGTGCCAGCAGCTTCGGCGGGGGGGCCTACAATGAGCAGTTCTTC
CASSFGGGAYNEQFF
>TRBV18|TRBJ2-7|TRBD1|-
TGTGCCAGCTCACCAAGGACAGGGGTGGACGAGCAGTACTTC
CASSPRTGVDEQYF